The clone carrying this TCR beta chain was seen only a few times. Antigen specificity is unknown. This record belongs to a study of beta chain features in type 1 diabetes. Study-wide results and limits: Shorter TCRB CDR3s, moderately but significantly so, were found in Type 1 diabetes patients in all four CD4+ subsets.

Trimming removed 1 base from V and 6 bases from J, with 13 bases in between. The CDR3 contains 15 residues. In germline, CDR1 is SGHTA, CDR2 FQGNSA. Sequenced material consisted of expressed TCRB transcripts (all of the isolated RNA was reverse transcribed). Data came from immunoSEQ multiplex PCR; TCRdb stores just in-frame clones and leaves some out. This sample has some 700,000 clones; about an eighth occur once, and the top ten carry approximately 0.022%. Sequences were obtained from naive CD4+ T cells from blood. This chain connects TRBV7-2 to TRBJ1-5, with D maybe TRBD1 (5 bases). The source is a man younger than 35 with type 1 diabetes. CDR3 in DNA: TGTGCCAGCAGCTTAGTTTGGCAGGGAGGTCAGCCCCAGCATTTT. Protein product: CASSLVWQGGQPQHF.